Shown below are 12 T cell receptor beta chains from a single sample sequenced in a study of blood T cell repertoires in COVID-19. Sequencing used immunoSEQ multiplex PCR; TCRdb keeps in-frame clones, though not all of them. The sample shows roughly 150,000 clones, roughly four fifths of them seen only once. The specimen was peripheral blood. Every receptor here comes from a man aged 65 to 85 who had recovered from COVID-19.

In its sample, this clone was seen once. The gene calls are TRBV5-1 and TRBJ2-2; D possibly corresponds to TRBD1 (5 bases). In germline, CDR1 is SGHRS, CDR2 YFSETQ. With 5 bases removed from V and 3 bases from J, the gap between germline ends came to 11 bases. The CDR3 is 14 residues long. The CDR3: CASSNQGYTGELFF. CDR3 nucleotide sequence: TGCGCCAGCAGTAACCAGGGATACACCGGGGAGCTGTTTTTT.

This clone was detected only a few times. V usage is TRBV6-5 and J usage is TRBJ1-1; 7 bases align to TRBD1. Germline V gives CDR1 MNHEY, CDR2 SVGAGI. This CDR3 contains 14 residues. After removal of 4 bases from V and 5 bases from J, the junction contained 7 bases not matched to a gene. In nucleotides, the CDR3 is TGTGCCAGCAGTTCTACAGGGGTGTTTACTGAAGCTTTCTTT. This sequence encodes CASSSTGVFTEAFF.

This clone has just a few counts. The chain carries TRBV5-6 and TRBJ2-7; D may be TRBD2 (5 bases). The V and J ends lost 0 bases and 0 bases respectively, with 7 bases between them. The CDR3 totals 14 residues. The germline V gene has CDR1 SGHDT and CDR2 YYEEEE. The CDR3 DNA is TGTGCCAGCAGCTTGGTTCGGGACTCCTACGAGCAGTACTTC. Translation: CASSLVRDSYEQYF.

The CDR3 is CASSLYSYEQYF. DNA of the CDR3: TGTGCCAGCAGCCTGTACTCCTACGAGCAGTACTTC. V gene TRBV7-9 combines with J gene TRBJ2-7; D gene ambiguous. The length of the CDR3 is 12 residues. Germline values: CDR1 SEHNR, CDR2 FQNEAQ (reference sequence). Trimming cost V 5 bases and J 0 bases, with 5 bases left between them. Drawing the rest from reference TRBV7-9 and TRBJ2-7, the complete variable domain is DTGVSQNPRHKITKRGQNVTFRCDPISEHNRLYWYRQTLGQGPEFLTYFQNEAQLEKSRLLSDRFSAERPKGSFSTLEIQRTEQGDSAMYLCASSLYSYEQYFGPGTRLTVT.

This clone was observed a few times. The chain recombines TRBV7-8 with TRBJ2-7, with D possibly matching TRBD1 (6 bases). V was cut by 5 bases and J by 2 bases, with 16 bases left in between. The CDR3 loop spans 15 amino acids. Germline V gives CDR1 SGHVS, CDR2 FQNEAQ. CDR3: CASSQGFRATYEQYF. The CDR3 nucleotides are TGTGCCAGCAGCCAGGGGTTCCGGGCGACCTACGAGCAGTACTTC.

This sequence joins TRBV29-1 and TRBJ2-3, with TRBD2 as a possible D gene (6 bases). The ends were cut back, 3 bases at V and 3 bases at J, with 10 bases in the middle. Germline-derived CDR1 and CDR2 are SQVTM and ANQGSEA. The CDR3 spans 13 residues. This chain's CDR3 is CSVDRAGTDTQYF. In DNA form, the CDR3 reads TGCAGCGTTGACCGTGCGGGGACAGATACGCAGTATTTT.

The gene calls are TRBV7-9 and TRBJ1-5, with a tentative D call TRBD1 (6 bases). V lost 4 bases and J lost 4, with 8 bases in between. This CDR3 region has 13 residues. Per the germline V gene, CDR1 is SEHNR and CDR2 is FQNEAQ (reference sequence). This CDR3 reads CASSYRENQPQHF. CDR3 DNA sequence: TGTGCCAGCAGCTACAGGGAGAATCAGCCCCAGCATTTT.

The V and J genes are TRBV5-5 and TRBJ2-6; unclear D gene. Germline CDR1 is SGHKS and CDR2 is YYEKEE (reference sequence). V was trimmed by 6 bases and J by 0 bases, leaving 4 bases between them. This CDR3 has 13 amino acids. CDR3 in DNA: TGTGCCAGCATCCTCTCTGGGGCCAACGTCCTGACTTTC. It is translated as CASILSGANVLTF.

The J gene is TRBJ1-1, the V gene TRBV18; D call uncertain. V lost 6 bases and J 4 bases, leaving 15 bases between the germline ends. The CDR3 is 14 residues long. CDR1 KGHSH and CDR2 LQKENI come from the germline V gene. DNA of the CDR3: TGTGCCAGCTCCCGACTGGCCGAGACCACTGAAGCTTTCTTT. Amino acid sequence: CASSRLAETTEAFF.

This clone has a single count. The chain couples TRBV11-3 to TRBJ2-3; D might be TRBD2 (7 bases). Trimming stripped 4 bases from V and 2 bases from J, with 13 bases between. Germline V gene data show CDR1 as SGHNT and CDR2 as YENEEA. The CDR3 spans 15 residues. The CDR3 loop reads CASSSFGGLTDTQYF. The DNA of the CDR3 is TGTGCCAGCAGCTCATTCGGGGGGCTCACAGATACGCAGTATTTT.

The CDR3, as DNA: TGCGCCAGCAGCTTGGCTCTAGCGGCGTCGGAGACCCAGTACTTC. Encoded protein: CASSLALAASETQYF. The chain carries TRBV5-1 and TRBJ2-5; 7 nucleotides line up with TRBD2. CDR3 length equals 15 residues. J gave up 5 bases and V 0 bases, and 7 bases lay outside the gene matches. In germline, CDR1 is SGHRS, CDR2 YFSETQ.

The chain couples TRBV4-1 to TRBJ1-4; D perhaps matches TRBD1 (6 bases). Looked up from germline, CDR1 is MGHRA and CDR2 is YSYEKL. The CDR3 loop spans 15 amino acids. Trimming took off 0 bases at V and 7 bases at J, with 12 bases between the two ends. The CDR3 here is CASSQEGGASEKLFF. The CDR3 DNA reads as TGCGCCAGCAGCCAAGAAGGGGGGGCAAGTGAAAAACTGTTTTTT.